This section outlines one T cell receptor (beta chain) sequence together with its context. Its antigen is still unknown. Base qualities are not provided; no much larger clone lies one nucleotide away. These data are taken from a study of CD8 T cell repertoires and HIV-1 epitope variants (dated by TCRdb to about 2020). Regarding the study in general: T cells were stimulated in separate culture wells with each of twenty-five peptides representing autologous and known Gag and Nef epitope variants. Control conditions included a CMV, EBV and flu peptide pool, the Ebola AY9 epitope as negative control, and a no-peptide well. Three Gag epitope families and Nef HW9 and YT9 were included among the tested epitopes. T cells were enriched using the EasySep Human T Cell Enrichment Kit and were co-cultured with equal numbers of autologous T cell-negative cells serving as antigen-presenting cells. For approximately ten days the cultures were kept in IMDM with gentamicin, and on days 3 and 7 half of the media was changed with IL-2, IL-7 and IL-15 added. An aliquot of 1M T cells was set aside as an uncultured baseline condition, separate from the roughly 84 T cell cultures. A total of more than 75 T cell cultures were run, with each culture condition done in triplicate except for one peptide, which was done in duplicate. General findings and caveats noted by the study authors: The Nef KF9 family was recognized by five clonotypes and the HW9 family by one, and no responses to the TAALDMSHF plasma variant were observed. Roughly 10 antigen-specific TCR beta clonotypes were identified, of which roughly six appeared to be cross-reactive for autologous or known escape epitope variants. Only TCR beta chains were identified by the assay, and proliferation to antigen, not T cell function or cytokine profile, was indicated.

TCR beta CDR3 regions were sequenced at survey depth on the immunoSEQ platform. The QIAamp DNA micro kit was used to extract genomic DNA from every cultured and uncultured CD8+ T cell population. On the study's bioinformatics: Samples with fewer than 5,000 productive reads were excluded, which removed about 6% of the 75 HIV peptide-stimulated cultures. A MANAFEST web app trimmed sequences to CDR3 and removed nonproductive sequences, CDR3s under 5 amino acids, and those not starting C or ending F/W. Clonotypes were classified as antigen-specific only if expansion was observed in at least 2 of 3 replicates versus the no-peptide control at FDR 0.01, only within one epitope family. In addition, a specific clonotype needed a frequency at least fivefold higher than in wells stimulated with peptides from other epitope families. Drawn from immuneACCESS, this table holds only the in-frame rearrangements with V and J called that TCRdb kept. Clones are partly lost; checked studies trace under half to an unresolved V gene and leave the rest unexplained. The V and J calls and clone size come from that table; D and trimming were worked out from the DNA. The sample table records approximately 90,000 clones; roughly 77% of these occur just once. Roughly 25% of the sample lies in the top ten.

The EasySep Human CD8+ T Cell Enrichment Kit was used on day 10 to isolate CD8+ T cells from every culture. The germline V gene gives CDR1 as MDHEN and CDR2 as SYDVKM. Including the terminal cysteine and phenylalanine, the CDR3 comprises 15 residues. Only the CDR3 portion is preserved as DNA: 45 bases, with reading frame beginning at the first base. V trim: 6 bases; J trim: 3 bases; unmatched bases: 3. The receptor was isolated from a male donor with HIV. The rearranged chain carries TRBV28 and TRBJ2-7; TRBD2 aligns with 15 central bases. The source material was uncultured baseline CD8+ T cells from peripheral blood mononuclear cells (PBMCs). The CDR3 protein is CASRRTSGRVYEQYF. The nucleotide sequence is TGTGCCAGCAGACGGACTAGCGGGAGGGTCTACGAGCAGTACTTC.